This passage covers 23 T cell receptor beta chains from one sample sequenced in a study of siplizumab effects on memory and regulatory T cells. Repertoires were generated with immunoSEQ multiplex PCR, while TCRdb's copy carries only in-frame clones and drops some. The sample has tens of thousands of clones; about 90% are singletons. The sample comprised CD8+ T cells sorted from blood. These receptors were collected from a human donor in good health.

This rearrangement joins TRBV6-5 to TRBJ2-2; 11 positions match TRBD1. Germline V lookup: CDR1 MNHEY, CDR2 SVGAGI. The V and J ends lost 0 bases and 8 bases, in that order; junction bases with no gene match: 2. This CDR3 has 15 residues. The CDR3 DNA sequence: TGTGCCAGCAGTTACTCCGGGACAGGGGGAGGGGAGCTGTTTTTT. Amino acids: CASSYSGTGGGELFF.

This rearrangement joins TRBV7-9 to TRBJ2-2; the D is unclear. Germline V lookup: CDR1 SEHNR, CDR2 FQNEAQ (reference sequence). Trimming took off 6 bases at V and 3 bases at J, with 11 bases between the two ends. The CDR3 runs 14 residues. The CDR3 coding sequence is TGTGCCAGCAGTGACCCAGGTTACACCGGGGAGCTGTTTTTT. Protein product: CASSDPGYTGELFF.

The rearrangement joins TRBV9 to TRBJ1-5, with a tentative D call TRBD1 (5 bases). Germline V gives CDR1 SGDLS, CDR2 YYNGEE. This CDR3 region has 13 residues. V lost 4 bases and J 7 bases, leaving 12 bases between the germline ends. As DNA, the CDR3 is TGTGCCAGCAGCTCCTGGGACGGACAGCCCCAGCATTTT. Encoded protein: CASSSWDGQPQHF. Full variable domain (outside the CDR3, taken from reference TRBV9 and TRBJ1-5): DSGVTQTPKHLITATGQRVTLRCSPRSGDLSVYWYQQSLDQGLQFLIQYYNGEERAKGNILERFSAQQFPDLHSELNLSSLELGDSALYFCASSSWDGQPQHFGDGTRLSIL.

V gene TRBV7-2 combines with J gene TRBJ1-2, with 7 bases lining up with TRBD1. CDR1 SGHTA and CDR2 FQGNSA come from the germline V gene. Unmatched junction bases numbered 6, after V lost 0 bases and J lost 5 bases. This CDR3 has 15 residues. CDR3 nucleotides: TGTGCCAGCAGCTTAGCTGCAGGGGGGGCTTATGGCTACACCTTC. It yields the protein CASSLAAGGAYGYTF.

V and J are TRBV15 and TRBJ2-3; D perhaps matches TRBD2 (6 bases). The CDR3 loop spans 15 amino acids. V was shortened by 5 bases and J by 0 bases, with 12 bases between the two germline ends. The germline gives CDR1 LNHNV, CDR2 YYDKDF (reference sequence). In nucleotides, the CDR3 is TGTGCCACCAGCCAGAGGGACTCTAGCACAGATACGCAGTATTTT. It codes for CATSQRDSSTDTQYF.

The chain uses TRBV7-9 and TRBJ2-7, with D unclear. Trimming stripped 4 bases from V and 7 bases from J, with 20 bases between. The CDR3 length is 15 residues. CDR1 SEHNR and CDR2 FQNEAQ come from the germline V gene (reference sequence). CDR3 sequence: CASSSPVDTTGEQYF. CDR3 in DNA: TGTGCCAGCAGCTCTCCAGTGGATACGACGGGTGAGCAGTACTTC.

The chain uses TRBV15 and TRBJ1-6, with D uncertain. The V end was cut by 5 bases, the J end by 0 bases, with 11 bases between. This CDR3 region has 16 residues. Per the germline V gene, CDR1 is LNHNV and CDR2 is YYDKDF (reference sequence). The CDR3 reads CATSGTSGSYNSPLHF. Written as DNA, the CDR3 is TGTGCCACCAGCGGCACGTCAGGCTCCTATAATTCACCCCTCCACTTT.

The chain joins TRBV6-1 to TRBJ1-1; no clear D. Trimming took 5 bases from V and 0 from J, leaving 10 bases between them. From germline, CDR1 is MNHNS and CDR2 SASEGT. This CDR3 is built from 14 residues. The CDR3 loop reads CASSLGNLNTEAFF. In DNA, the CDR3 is TGTGCCAGCAGTCTCGGAAACCTGAACACTGAAGCTTTCTTT.

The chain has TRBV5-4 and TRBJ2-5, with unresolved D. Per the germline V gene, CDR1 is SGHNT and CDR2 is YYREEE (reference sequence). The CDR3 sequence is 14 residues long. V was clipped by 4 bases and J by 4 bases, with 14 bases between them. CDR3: CASSGISSRETQYF. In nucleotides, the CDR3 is TGTGCCAGCAGCGGGATATCCTCAAGAGAGACCCAGTACTTC.

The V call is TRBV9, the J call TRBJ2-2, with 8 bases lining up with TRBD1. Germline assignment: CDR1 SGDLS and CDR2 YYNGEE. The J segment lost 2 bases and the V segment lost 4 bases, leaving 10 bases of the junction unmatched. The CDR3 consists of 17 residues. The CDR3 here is CASSFSMDRVNTGELFF. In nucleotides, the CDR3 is TGTGCCAGCAGCTTCTCCATGGACAGGGTAAACACCGGGGAGCTGTTTTTT.

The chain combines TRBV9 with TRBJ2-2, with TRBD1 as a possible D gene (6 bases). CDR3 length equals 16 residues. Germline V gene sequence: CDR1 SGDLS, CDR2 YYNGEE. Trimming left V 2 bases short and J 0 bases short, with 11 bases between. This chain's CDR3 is CASSVQGTANTGELFF. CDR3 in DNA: TGTGCCAGCAGCGTTCAGGGGACGGCGAACACCGGGGAGCTGTTTTTT.

Here the CDR3 DNA reads TGTGCCAGTAGTATAGGACAGGGGAGCTTCTACGAGCAGTACTTC. Translation: CASSIGQGSFYEQYF. The J gene is TRBJ2-7, the V gene TRBV19; 8 positions match TRBD1. V shed 1 base and J 3 bases; nucleotides not matched to a gene: 5. The CDR3 extends over 15 amino acids. CDR1 and CDR2 (germline): LNHDA, SQIVND (reference sequence).

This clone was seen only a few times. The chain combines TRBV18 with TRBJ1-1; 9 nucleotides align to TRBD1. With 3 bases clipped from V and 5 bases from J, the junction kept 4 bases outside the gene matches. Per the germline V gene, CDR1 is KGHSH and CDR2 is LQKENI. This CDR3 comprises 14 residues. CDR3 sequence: CASSPWDRATEAFF. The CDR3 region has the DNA TGTGCCAGCTCACCTTGGGACAGGGCGACTGAAGCTTTCTTT.

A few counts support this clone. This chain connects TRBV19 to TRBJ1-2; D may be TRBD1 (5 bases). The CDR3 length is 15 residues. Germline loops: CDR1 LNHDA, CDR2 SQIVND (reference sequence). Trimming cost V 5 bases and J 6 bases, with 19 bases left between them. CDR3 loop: CASSATGLFLNGYTF. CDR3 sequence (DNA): TGTGCCAGTAGTGCCACGGGACTCTTTTTGAATGGCTACACCTTC.

CDR3 nucleotides: TGTGCCATCAGTGAGTCTCGGGAAGCGGGAGGGCCGACAGATACGCAGTATTTT. Translating it yields CAISESREAGGPTDTQYF. The chain is built from TRBV10-3 and TRBJ2-3; TRBD2 matches 10 bases. Germline CDR1 reads ENHRY; CDR2 reads SYGVKD. The V gene end was trimmed by 0 bases and the J gene end by 3 bases; junction bases not matched to a gene: 9. The length of the CDR3 is 18 residues.

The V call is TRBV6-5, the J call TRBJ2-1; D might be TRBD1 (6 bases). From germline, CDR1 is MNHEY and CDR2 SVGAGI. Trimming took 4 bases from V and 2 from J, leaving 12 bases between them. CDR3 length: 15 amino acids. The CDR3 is CASSSPGTPYNEQFF. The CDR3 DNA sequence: TGTGCCAGCAGTTCCCCCGGGACACCCTACAATGAGCAGTTCTTC.

CDR3 in amino acids: CASSQLWDIQETQYF. The DNA of the CDR3 is TGTGCCAGCAGCCAGCTGTGGGACATCCAAGAGACCCAGTACTTC. This chain connects TRBV11-2 to TRBJ2-5; D may be TRBD1 (6 bases). The CDR3 spans 15 residues. Trimming took 5 bases from V and 1 from J, leaving 14 bases between them. Germline V gene lookup returns CDR1 SGHAT and CDR2 FQNNGV.

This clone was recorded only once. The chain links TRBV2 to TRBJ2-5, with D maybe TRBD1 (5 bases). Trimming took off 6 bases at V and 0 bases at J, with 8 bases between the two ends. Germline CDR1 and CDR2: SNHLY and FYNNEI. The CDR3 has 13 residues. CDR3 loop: CASSRQYQETQYF. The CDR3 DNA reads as TGTGCCAGCAGCCGACAGTACCAAGAGACCCAGTACTTC.

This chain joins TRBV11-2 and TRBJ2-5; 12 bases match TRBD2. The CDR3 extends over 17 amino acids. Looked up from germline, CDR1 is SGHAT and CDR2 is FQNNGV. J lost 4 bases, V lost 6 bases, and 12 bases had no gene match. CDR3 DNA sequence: TGTGCCAGCAGTTTACTAGCGGGGGGCCTGGCCGTAGAGACCCAGTACTTC. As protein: CASSLLAGGLAVETQYF.

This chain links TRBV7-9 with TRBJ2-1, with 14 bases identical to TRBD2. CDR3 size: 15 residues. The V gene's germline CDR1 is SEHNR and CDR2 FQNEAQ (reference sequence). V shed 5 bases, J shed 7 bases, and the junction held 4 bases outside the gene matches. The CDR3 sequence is CASSGGLAGVNEQFF. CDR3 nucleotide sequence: TGTGCCAGCAGCGGGGGACTAGCGGGAGTTAATGAGCAGTTCTTC.

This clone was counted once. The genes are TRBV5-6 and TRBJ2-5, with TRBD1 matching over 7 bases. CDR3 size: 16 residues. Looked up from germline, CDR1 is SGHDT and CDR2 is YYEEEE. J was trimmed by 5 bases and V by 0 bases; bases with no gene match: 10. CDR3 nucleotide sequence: TGTGCCAGCAGCTTGGGAGGGGGCGCTAGGAGGGAGACCCAGTACTTC. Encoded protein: CASSLGGGARRETQYF.

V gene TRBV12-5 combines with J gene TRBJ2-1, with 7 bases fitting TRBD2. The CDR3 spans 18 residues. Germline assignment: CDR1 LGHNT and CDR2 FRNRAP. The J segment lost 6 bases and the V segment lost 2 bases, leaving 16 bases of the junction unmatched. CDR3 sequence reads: CASGLPPIGTTPRNEQFF. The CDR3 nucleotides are TGTGCTAGTGGTTTGCCGCCAATCGGGACTACCCCCCGCAATGAGCAGTTCTTC.

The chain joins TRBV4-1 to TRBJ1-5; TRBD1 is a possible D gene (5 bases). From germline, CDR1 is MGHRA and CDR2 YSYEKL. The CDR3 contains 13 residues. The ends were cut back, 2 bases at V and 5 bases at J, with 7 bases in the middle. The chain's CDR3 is CASSQQGYQPQHF. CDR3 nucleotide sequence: TGCGCCAGCAGCCAACAGGGTTATCAGCCCCAGCATTTT.